The sequence of this TCR beta chain was determined in a study of blood T cell repertoires in COVID-19 (dated by TCRdb to about 2020). At the level of the whole study: The collaborator samples originated in the United States, Italy and Spain and spanned the acute and convalescent phases of COVID-19. The material from the prospective study consisted of cDNA or gDNA derived from T cells, B-cell-depleted T cells, or PBMCs. Subjects who had been exposed to COVID-19, were actively infected with it, or had recovered from it provided the deeply sampled blood TCRbeta repertoires that made up the dataset. Where available, HLA class I and class II types were obtained from metadata supplied by the sample provider rather than from assay-based typing. Sample metadata almost always included a de-identified subject ID, COVID-19 status, age in years and sex. A freely available public database, intended as a resource for researchers studying the immune response to SARS-CoV-2, is where the repertoires were released. The samples were drawn from the first 160 participants of the ongoing ImmuneRACE study and from over a thousand subjects provided by 6 global collaborators. General study outcomes and caveats: Clinical and demographic metadata were provided uncurated, with the amount varying by source and participant.

TCRbeta CDR3 regions were amplified from genomic DNA by means of the immunoSEQ Assay, a bias-controlled multiplex PCR. Per the original workflow: Within the assay, amplification of reference gene primers was used to estimate how many nucleated cells each sample contained. Sequence reads were collapsed and filtered to measure the absolute abundance of every unique TCRbeta CDR3 rearrangement. For each sample, productive Simpson clonality was calculated by taking the square root of Simpson's diversity index across productive rearrangements. In its TCRdb copy, this immuneACCESS table keeps in-frame sequences only and misses some clones. Where compared with another copy, unresolved V genes explain less than half of these, and the others have no known cause. V, J and clone size derive from that table, while D and trimming were established from the DNA sequence. The sample has 310,000 or so clones on record, more than 80% of them singletons. The top ten clones comprise about 6% of the sample.

In the case of this clone: The antigen it binds to is not known. Base qualities are not recorded, but no much larger clone differs from it by a single base.

Another Seattle source contributed samples from volunteer blood donors who had recovered from COVID-19. Each collaborating institution followed its own protocols to collect whole blood in K2EDTA tubes. Collaborator samples were shipped for TCRbeta analysis as frozen whole blood, isolated PBMCs, or DNA extracted from either sample type. The cysteine opens and the phenylalanine closes a CDR3 of 15 amino acids. Only CDR3 DNA remains: 45 bases, in frame from the first base. At the junction V is shortened by 3 bases and J by 3 bases, with 12 bases in between. CDR1 is given as LNHDA and CDR2 as SQIVND, both from the germline V gene (reference sequence).

The chain links TRBV19 with TRBJ1-5, with the D gene too uncertain to name. The source of this sequence is a man younger than 35 who had recovered from COVID-19. The sequenced sample was peripheral blood. CDR3 sequence: CASSIGNSFNQPQHF. The nucleotide sequence is given as TGTGCCAGTAGTATCGGTAACAGCTTCAATCAGCCCCAGCATTTT.